The 19 T cell receptor beta chains below come from one sample, sequenced in a study of T cell clusters in autoimmune cytopenias. One tube held mixed TRB-A and TRB-B primer pools for touch-down PCR. Reanalyzing the multiplex PCR reads, TCRdb keeps one entry per CDR3 protein, without DNA. This table lists some 11,000 distinct CDR3 sequences. Some 39,000 genome equivalents of blood DNA were amplified for TRB. Separately, the same data were catalogued under a study of T cell repertoires in aging, cancer and after chemotherapy.

The sequencing input was peripheral blood. The source is a human donor in good health.

This chain uses TRBV27 with TRBJ1-5; the TCRdb D gene call, TRBD1, has no DNA to confirm it. Per germline, CDR1 MNHEY and CDR2 SMNVEV (reference sequence). This CDR3 is built from 16 residues. CDR3 amino acids: CASSPPGQASNQPQHF.

The V and J genes are TRBV27 and TRBJ2-7; TCRdb designates TRBD2, a call that cannot be tested without DNA. Per the germline V gene, CDR1 is MNHEY and CDR2 is SMNVEV (reference sequence). The CDR3 runs to 14 residues. CDR3 sequence reads: CASSTREEPYEQYF.

This chain's CDR3 is CSVGGVTSGGADTQYF. The V and J genes are TRBV29-1 and TRBJ2-3; TCRdb proposes TRBD2, but this gene call is untestable without DNA. Germline V gives CDR1 SQVTM, CDR2 ANQGSEA. The CDR3 contains 16 residues.

Measured by frequency, this clonotype is medium-sized (0.01 to 0.1%). This CDR3 is CASSGFRNEQFF. The chain joins TRBV19 to TRBJ2-1. The CDR3 contains 12 residues. Germline-derived CDR1 and CDR2 are LNHDA and SQIVND (reference sequence).

V is TRBV18 and J is TRBJ1-5. In germline, CDR1 is KGHSH, CDR2 LQKENI. The CDR3 runs to 12 residues. CDR3 sequence reads: CASSYSNQPQHF.

By frequency, this clonotype registers medium-sized. The chain employs TRBV6-6 and TRBJ2-1; TCRdb picks TRBD2, but there is no DNA to check that call. Looked up from germline, CDR1 is MNHNY and CDR2 is SVGAGI (reference sequence). CDR3 length: 15 amino acids. The CDR3 sequence: CASRTSGSSYNEQFF.

CDR3 residues: CASSPTGGAHNEQFF. V usage is TRBV6-5 and J usage is TRBJ2-1; TCRdb's D call of TRBD1 is untestable without DNA. CDR1 MNHEY and CDR2 SVGAGI come from the germline V gene. The CDR3 is 15 residues long.

The chain has TRBV12-3 or TRBV12-4 and TRBJ1-2. The CDR3 extends over 11 amino acids. The CDR3 here is CASSFQDGYTF.

The V call is TRBV29-1, the J call TRBJ1-1; with no DNA, the TCRdb D assignment of TRBD1 cannot be verified. Looked up from germline, CDR1 is SQVTM and CDR2 is ANQGSEA. CDR3 size: 12 residues. The CDR3 is CSGVRTDTEAFF.

This chain uses TRBV5-6 with TRBJ2-7; there is no DNA to check the TCRdb D call of TRBD1. Per germline, CDR1 SGHDT and CDR2 YYEEEE. The CDR3 is 14 residues long. The CDR3 region is CASSFTGTGGGQYF. Combining the CDR3 with reference TRBV5-6 and TRBJ2-7 gives the whole variable domain DAGVTQSPTHLIKTRGQQVTLRCSPKSGHDTVSWYQQALGQGPQFIFQYYEEEERQRGNFPDRFSGHQFPNYSSELNVNALLLGDSALYLCASSFTGTGGGQYFGPGTRLTVT.

The chain carries TRBV29-1 and TRBJ1-1; absent DNA, TCRdb's TRBD1 call cannot be checked. Germline CDR1 SQVTM, CDR2 ANQGSEA. This CDR3 contains 14 residues. The CDR3 protein is CSVTTGDLNTEAFF.

The V gene is TRBV27, the J gene TRBJ2-3; TCRdb gives TRBD1 as the D gene, but with no DNA this cannot be confirmed. Per the germline V gene, CDR1 is MNHEY and CDR2 is SMNVEV (reference sequence). The CDR3 contains 15 residues. CDR3 residues: CASTSGDPSWDPQYF.

The chain uses TRBV11-1 and TRBJ2-7. CDR1 is SGHAT, CDR2 FQDESV, per germline (reference sequence). The CDR3 runs to 14 residues. CDR3: CASSEGRLSYEQYF.

The gene calls are TRBV27 and TRBJ2-1; TCRdb outputs TRBD2, but without DNA this stays unchecked. This CDR3 is built from 16 residues. The germline V gene has CDR1 MNHEY and CDR2 SMNVEV (reference sequence). CDR3 amino acids: CASRFLSRESYNEQFF.

The chain is built from TRBV6-1 and TRBJ2-5; TCRdb names TRBD1, which stays unverified in the absence of DNA. The CDR3 is made up of 15 amino acids. Germline assignment: CDR1 MNHNS and CDR2 SASEGT. The CDR3 reads CASSEAGTGQETQYF.

The gene calls are TRBV6-5 and TRBJ1-4. This CDR3 has 11 residues. CDR1 is MNHEY, CDR2 SVGAGI, per germline. This CDR3 reads CASSYSGKLFF.

The chain carries TRBV19 and TRBJ1-5; TCRdb's assignment of TRBD1 cannot be checked, as there is no DNA. Germline-derived CDR1 and CDR2 are LNHDA and SQIVND (reference sequence). The CDR3 is 17 residues long. CDR3 region: CASSSDRGSLSNQPQHF. Full variable domain (rest looked up from reference TRBV19 and TRBJ1-5): DGGITQSPKYLFRKEGQNVTLSCEQNLNHDAMYWYRQDPGQGLRLIYYSQIVNDFQKGDIAEGYSVSREKKESFPLTVTSAQKNPTAFYLCASSSDRGSLSNQPQHFGDGTRLSIL.

J is TRBJ1-6 and V is TRBV13. The CDR3 covers 16 residues. Germline V gene sequence: CDR1 PRHDT, CDR2 FYEKMQ (reference sequence). The CDR3 loop is CASSAGQPRANSPLHF.

The chain has TRBV19 and TRBJ1-2. The CDR3 consists of 15 residues. In germline, CDR1 is LNHDA, CDR2 SQIVND (reference sequence). The chain's CDR3 is CASSIVDRRHYGYTF.